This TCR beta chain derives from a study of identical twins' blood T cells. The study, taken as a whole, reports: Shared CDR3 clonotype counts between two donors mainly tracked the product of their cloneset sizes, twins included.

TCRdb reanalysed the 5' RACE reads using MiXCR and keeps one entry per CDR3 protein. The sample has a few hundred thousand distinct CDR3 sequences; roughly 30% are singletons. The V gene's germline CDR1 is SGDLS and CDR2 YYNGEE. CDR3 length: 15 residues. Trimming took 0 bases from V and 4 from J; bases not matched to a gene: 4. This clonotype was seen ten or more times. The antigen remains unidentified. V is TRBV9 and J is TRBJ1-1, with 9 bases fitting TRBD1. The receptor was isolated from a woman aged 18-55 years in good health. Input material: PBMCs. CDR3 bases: TGTGCCAGCAGCGTAGAGGGACAGGGTTTCACTGAAGCTTTCTTT. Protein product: CASSVEGQGFTEAFF.